Described below is a single T cell receptor (beta chain) sequence and its context. Profiling relied on immunoSEQ multiplex PCR, and the TCRdb table lists in-frame clones only, not all of them. The sample has 450,000 or so clones; about nine tenths are singletons. The entry originates in a study of blood T cell repertoires in COVID-19. Germline V gene sequence: CDR1 SGHRS, CDR2 YFSETQ. Trimming shortened V by 3 bases and J by 1 base, and 7 bases separated the two germline ends. The CDR3 length is 13 residues. V and J are TRBV5-1 and TRBJ1-2; no firm D call. Source material: peripheral blood. The sequence was collected from a woman between 35 and 50 years old with COVID-19, enrolled during active disease. The CDR3 DNA follows: TGCGCCAGCAGCTCCGAGGGTAACTATGGCTACACCTTC. Translating it yields CASSSEGNYGYTF.